Presented here are 2 T cell receptor beta chains from one specimen sequenced in a study of cytomegalovirus exposure and HLA in healthy donors. Sequenced by immunoSEQ multiplex PCR; TCRdb stores in-frame clones only, minus some. The profile covers 300,000 to 350,000 clones, with roughly 86% appearing a single time and around 0.96% taken by the ten largest. The specimen sequenced was PBMCs. The origin of the receptors is a man younger than 45 in good health and CMV-seronegative.

The J gene is TRBJ1-5, the V gene TRBV6-6, with a possible D match to TRBD1 (6 bases). The V gene lost 5 bases and the J gene lost 5 bases, with 13 bases spanning the gap. The CDR3 sequence is 14 residues long. The germline V gene encodes CDR1 MNHNY and CDR2 SVGAGI (reference sequence). The CDR3 spells CASSPGQLHQPQHF. In DNA, the CDR3 is TGTGCCAGCAGTCCCGGACAGTTACATCAGCCCCAGCATTTT.

The chain uses TRBV7-9 and TRBJ2-5; unclear D gene. The CDR3 has 13 residues. Trimming cost V 1 base and J 5 bases, with 8 bases left between them. From germline, CDR1 is SEHNR and CDR2 FQNEAQ (reference sequence). In DNA form, the CDR3 reads TGTGCCAGCAGCTTAGTCCAGTTTGAGACCCAGTACTTC. Protein sequence: CASSLVQFETQYF.